This is a list of T cell receptor beta chains from one sample in a study of brain T cells in children with intractable seizures. This table comes from immunoSEQ multiplex PCR, and its TCRdb copy is limited to in-frame clones, with some not included. The sample includes hundreds of thousands of clones, about 93% of them seen just once. Sequencing was performed on peripheral blood, taken 4 to 6 months after surgery. These receptors came from a boy under two years old with tuberous sclerosis and intractable seizures. Each CDR3 is given with its conserved first and last residue. The order of the fields is CDR3 length, D gene, J gene, clone size, V gene, CDR3 protein, CDR3 DNA. D genes are given only for firm matches. Clone size is stated in some rows and not others, as once, few, many or a class when expanded.

>16|NA|TRBJ2-7|NA|TRBV7-6
CASSQVSGQASYEQYF
TGTGCCAGCAGCCAAGTTTCGGGTCAGGCCTCCTACGAGCAGTACTTC
>15|NA|TRBJ1-3|NA|TRBV30
CAWSNGVSSGNTIYF
TGTGCCTGGAGTAACGGGGTGAGCTCTGGAAACACCATATATTTT
>15|TRBD1|TRBJ1-1|NA|TRBV11-2
CASSLGYRDSTEAFF
TGTGCCAGCAGCTTAGGGTACCGGGACAGCACTGAAGCTTTCTTT
>15|TRBD1|TRBJ2-7|once|TRBV18
CASSQGQGAGYEQYF
TGTGCCAGCTCGCAAGGACAGGGGGCTGGCTACGAGCAGTACTTC
>13|TRBD1|TRBJ1-2|NA|TRBV30
CAWGDRGPYGYTF
TGTGCCTGGGGTGACAGGGGCCCATATGGCTACACCTTC
>14|NA|TRBJ1-1|once|TRBV5-4
CASSLETANTEAFF
TGTGCCAGCAGCTTGGAGACAGCGAACACTGAAGCTTTCTTT
>22|NA|TRBJ2-1|NA|TRBV23-1
CASSNTPLRTSGRLSSYNEQFF
TGCGCCAGCAGTAATACACCTCTCCGGACAAGCGGTCGCCTGAGCTCCTACAATGAGCAGTTCTTC
>15|TRBD1|TRBJ1-6|NA|TRBV5-4
CASSARTGGNSPLHF
TGTGCCAGCAGCGCCCGCACAGGGGGGAATTCACCCCTCCACTTT
>17|NA|TRBJ1-1|NA|TRBV7-8
CASSFWTTVSDEGEAFF
TGTGCCAGCAGCTTCTGGACGACTGTAAGCGACGAAGGTGAAGCTTTCTTT
>15|NA|TRBJ1-1|NA|TRBV27
CASSLQVGSRTEAFF
TGTGCCAGCAGTCTCCAAGTGGGGTCTCGGACTGAAGCTTTCTTT
>14|NA|TRBJ1-5|NA|TRBV9
CASSPGTYNQPQHF
TGTGCCAGCAGTCCCGGGACCTACAATCAGCCCCAGCATTTT
>13|NA|TRBJ2-5|NA|TRBV10-3
CAITQGPQETQYF
TGTGCCATCACCCAGGGTCCCCAAGAGACCCAGTACTTC
>14|NA|TRBJ2-7|NA|TRBV9
CASSVGEPSYEQYF
TGTGCCAGCAGCGTAGGGGAGCCTTCCTACGAGCAGTACTTC
>14|TRBD1|TRBJ1-4|NA|TRBV6-5
CASSSRTGFQKLFF
TGTGCCAGCAGTTCCAGGACAGGGTTTCAGAAACTGTTTTTT
>15|NA|TRBJ1-5|NA|TRBV6-5
CASSYGGSSNQPQHF
TGTGCCAGCAGTTACGGCGGTTCGAGCAATCAGCCCCAGCATTTT
>15|TRBD1|TRBJ2-5|NA|TRBV5-8
CASSADRGRGETQYF
TGTGCCAGCAGCGCAGACAGGGGGCGCGGGGAGACCCAGTACTTC
>12|NA|TRBJ1-5|NA|TRBV19
CASSETGQPQHF
TGTGCCAGTAGTGAGACGGGTCAGCCCCAGCATTTT
>13|NA|TRBJ2-6|NA|TRBV7-9
CASSPWGANVLTF
TGTGCCAGCAGCCCCTGGGGGGCCAACGTCCTGACTTTC
>12|NA|TRBJ2-1|NA|TRBV24-1
CATSVQGHEQFF
TGTGCCACCAGTGTACAGGGCCATGAGCAGTTCTTC
>12|TRBD2|TRBJ2-1|NA|TRBV24-1
CATASGNNEQFF
TGTGCCACAGCTAGCGGCAACAATGAGCAGTTCTTC
>15|TRBD2|TRBJ2-5|NA|TRBV7-3
CASSPLRTSQETQYF
TGTGCCAGCAGCCCTCTCCGGACTAGCCAAGAGACCCAGTACTTC
>12|NA|TRBJ2-7|NA|TRBV30
CAWGPIGYEQYF
TGTGCTTGGGGTCCGATTGGCTACGAGCAGTACTTC
>11|TRBD2|TRBJ2-1|NA|TRBV28
CASTGGTEQFF
TGTGCCAGCACCGGGGGGACTGAGCAGTTCTTC
>11|NA|TRBJ1-1|NA|TRBV19
CASRGNTEAFF
TGTGCCAGTAGGGGGAACACTGAAGCTTTCTTT
>14|NA|TRBJ1-5|once|TRBV19
CASTWGEGGQPQHF
TGTGCCAGTACCTGGGGGGAGGGGGGGCAGCCCCAGCATTTT
>16|NA|TRBJ1-1|NA|TRBV2
CASSESDSSLNTEAFF
TGTGCCAGCAGTGAATCCGACAGCTCCCTAAACACTGAAGCTTTCTTT
>15|NA|TRBJ1-3|once|TRBV4-2
CASSRDGASGNTIYF
TGTGCCAGCAGTCGCGACGGCGCCTCTGGAAACACCATATATTTT
>14|NA|TRBJ1-1|once|TRBV27
CATKGAPRYTEAFF
TGTGCCACCAAAGGGGCCCCGCGGTACACTGAAGCTTTCTTT
>17|NA|TRBJ2-3|NA|TRBV6-1
CASSEVGRVGGTDTQYF
TGTGCCAGCAGTGAAGTGGGCAGGGTGGGGGGCACAGATACGCAGTATTTT
>16|NA|TRBJ2-2|once|TRBV11-1
CASRGSGRANTGELFF
TGTGCCAGCAGGGGGTCGGGACGGGCAAACACCGGGGAGCTGTTTTTT
>14|TRBD1|TRBJ1-6|NA|TRBV13
CASSAGQGNRPLHF
TGTGCCAGCAGCGCCGGACAGGGGAATCGACCCCTCCACTTT
>15|NA|TRBJ1-2|once|TRBV5-1
CASSLLGVGNYGYTF
TGCGCCAGCAGCTTGTTAGGGGTAGGGAACTATGGCTACACCTTC
>16|NA|TRBJ1-2|NA|TRBV27
CASSEIGGTTNYGYTF
TGTGCCAGCAGCGAGATAGGTGGGACGACGAACTATGGCTACACCTTC
>15|NA|TRBJ2-5|NA|TRBV9
CASSPPIGGQETQYF
TGTGCCAGCAGCCCCCCGATAGGGGGGCAAGAGACCCAGTACTTC
>17|TRBD1|TRBJ1-5|few|TRBV4-2
CASSQGEGTGGDQPQHF
TGTGCCAGCAGCCAAGGGGAAGGGACAGGGGGCGATCAGCCCCAGCATTTT
>13|TRBD1|TRBJ1-2|NA|TRBV19
CASSIGQGGGYTF
TGTGCCAGTAGTATAGGACAGGGAGGTGGCTACACCTTC
>14|TRBD1|TRBJ2-7|NA|TRBV30
CAWKGDRVPYEQYF
TGTGCCTGGAAAGGGGACAGAGTTCCCTACGAGCAGTACTTC
>17|NA|TRBJ2-3|NA|TRBV28
CASSLGGGQFSTDTQYF
TGTGCCAGCAGTTTAGGGGGGGGGCAGTTTAGCACAGATACGCAGTATTTT
>15|NA|TRBJ1-5|NA|TRBV20-1
CSASKIGQNNQPQHF
TGCAGTGCCAGTAAAATCGGACAGAACAATCAGCCCCAGCATTTT
>15|TRBD1|TRBJ1-2|NA|TRBV27
CASSLSGQGEDGYTF
TGTGCCAGCAGTTTATCCGGGCAGGGGGAAGATGGCTACACCTTC
>16|TRBD1|TRBJ1-5|NA|TRBV10-3
CAISEHPGQGNQPQHF
TGTGCCATCAGTGAGCACCCGGGACAGGGAAATCAGCCCCAGCATTTT
>14|NA|TRBJ1-1|NA|TRBV5-1
CASSFRGFDTEAFF
TGCGCCAGCAGCTTCAGGGGATTCGACACTGAAGCTTTCTTT
>13|TRBD1|TRBJ2-7|once|TRBV19
CASLDRETYEQYF
TGTGCCAGCCTGGACAGGGAAACCTACGAGCAGTACTTC
>13|NA|TRBJ2-5|NA|TRBV5-4
CASSFWGRETQYF
TGTGCCAGCAGCTTTTGGGGAAGAGAGACCCAGTACTTC
>12|NA|TRBJ1-2|NA|TRBV7-9
CASSLSAYGYTF
TGTGCCAGCAGCTTATCTGCCTATGGCTACACCTTC
>14|NA|TRBJ1-1|few|TRBV7-8
CASSLGDRPVGAFF
TGTGCCAGCAGCTTAGGAGACAGGCCAGTTGGAGCTTTCTTT
>16|NA|TRBJ2-6|NA|TRBV7-2
CASSLVSNSGANVLTF
TGTGCCAGCAGCTTAGTCTCAAACTCTGGGGCCAACGTCCTGACTTTC
>14|NA|TRBJ2-7|NA|TRBV10-3
CAIKGGDSSYEQYF
TGTGCCATCAAGGGGGGGGACAGCTCCTACGAGCAGTACTTC